Sequencing of this T cell receptor (beta chain) was carried out in a study of cytomegalovirus exposure and HLA in healthy donors. Study background: Earlier, almost 120 million unique TCR beta sequences were recovered from about 200 million T cells by an analysis.

CDR1 and CDR2 from the germline V gene are LNHDA and SQIVND (reference sequence). V was clipped by 5 bases and J by 3 bases, with 10 bases between them. CDR3 length: 13 amino acids. With 60 Vbeta and 13 Jbeta primers, the PCR was carried out. Sequencing used immunoSEQ multiplex PCR; TCRdb keeps in-frame clones, though not all of them. Of 170,000 or so clones listed, roughly 90% are singletons. The sequence was collected from a woman younger than 30 in good health and CMV-seronegative. This rearrangement joins TRBV19 to TRBJ2-5; D perhaps matches TRBD1 (5 bases). The sequenced sample was PBMCs. CDR3 sequence (DNA): TGTGCCAGTAGTCGTGACAGAGAAGAGACCCAGTACTTC. This gives the protein CASSRDREETQYF.